What follows are 31 T cell receptor beta chains derived from one specimen sequenced in a study of cytomegalovirus exposure and HLA in healthy donors. This PCR relied on a set of 60 Vbeta primers and 13 Jbeta primers. Only in-frame clones appear in the TCRdb table, and some are missing; sequencing was by immunoSEQ multiplex PCR. The sample records some 98,000 clones, about four fifths being singletons. Sequencing was carried out using PBMCs. Receptor source: a human donor in good health.

The rearrangement joins TRBV5-8 to TRBJ2-1; 9 bases are a match to TRBD1. After removal of 6 bases from V and 1 base from J, the junction contained 5 bases not matched to a gene. Germline values: CDR1 SGHTS, CDR2 YDEGEE. This CDR3 spans 15 amino acids. Written as DNA, the CDR3 is TGTGCCAGCATGACAGGGGGTAGTTCCTACAATGAGCAGTTCTTC. This codes for CASMTGGSSYNEQFF. The whole variable domain, filled in from reference TRBV5-8 and TRBJ2-1, reads EAGVTQSPTHLIKTRGQQATLRCSPISGHTSVYWYQQALGLGLQFLLWYDEGEERNRGNFPPRFSGRQFPNYSSELNVNALELEDSALYLCASMTGGSSYNEQFFGPGTRLTVL.

The rearrangement links TRBV4-3 to TRBJ1-5; 7 positions agree with TRBD1. The CDR3 covers 16 residues. CDR1 and CDR2 (germline): LGHNA, YSLEER. With V trimmed by 0 bases and J by 9 bases, 11 bases remained unmatched. Written as DNA, the CDR3 is TGCGCCAGCAGCCAAGATACCGGGACAGTCGGTCGGCCCCAGCATTTT. Its translation is CASSQDTGTVGRPQHF.

V usage is TRBV29-1 and J usage is TRBJ1-4; 7 bases map to TRBD1. CDR1 is SQVTM and CDR2 is ANQGSEA in the germline V gene. This CDR3 is 12 amino acids long. J lost 5 bases, V lost 6 bases, and 3 bases had no gene match. CDR3 nucleotides: TGCAGCGTGGGGACAGTCAATGAAAAACTGTTTTTT. Residues: CSVGTVNEKLFF.

The chain is built from TRBV15 and TRBJ1-1, with TRBD1 identical over 11 bases. The ends lost 3 bases at V and 4 bases at J; junction bases unmatched: 7. This CDR3 is 16 amino acids long. Germline lookup yields CDR1 LNHNV and CDR2 YYDKDF (reference sequence). This CDR3 is CATSRVSGTGGTEAFF. Here the CDR3 DNA reads TGTGCCACCAGCAGGGTGTCCGGGACAGGGGGCACTGAAGCTTTCTTT.

This rearrangement joins TRBV5-1 to TRBJ2-1, with 7 bases aligning to TRBD2. This CDR3 has 16 amino acids. Germline V gene data show CDR1 as SGHRS and CDR2 as YFSETQ. V gave up 3 bases and J gave up 3 bases; unmatched junction bases: 9. The CDR3 here is CASSSRASGFYNEQFF. In DNA, the CDR3 is TGCGCCAGCAGCTCGAGGGCTAGCGGCTTCTACAATGAGCAGTTCTTC.

The rearrangement joins TRBV5-4 to TRBJ1-1; weak D call: TRBD1 (6 bases). This CDR3 region has 15 residues. Germline-derived CDR1 and CDR2 are SGHNT and YYREEE (reference sequence). Trimming shortened V by 0 bases and J by 5 bases, and 14 bases separated the two germline ends. Here the CDR3 DNA reads TGTGCCAGCAGCTTGGCTACCGGGAGGGGGACTGAAGCTTTCTTT. Its translation is CASSLATGRGTEAFF.

The CDR3, as DNA: TGTGCCAGCTCACCAAAGGGACAGGGAAGCGAGCAGTACTTC. Protein sequence: CASSPKGQGSEQYF. The chain recombines TRBV18 with TRBJ2-5, with 9 bases matching TRBD1. The J call may be faulty, since TRBJ2-7 better matches the DNA end. Per germline, CDR1 KGHSH and CDR2 LQKENI. There are 14 residues in the CDR3.

The V and J genes are TRBV2 and TRBJ2-7; possibly TRBD2 for D (5 bases). CDR3 size: 12 residues. V was clipped by 8 bases and J by 1 base, with 9 bases between them. Germline loops: CDR1 SNHLY, CDR2 FYNNEI. The CDR3, as DNA: TGTGCCAGCTTCGGGGTGTCCTACGAGCAGTACTTC. It encodes CASFGVSYEQYF.

V gene TRBV18 combines with J gene TRBJ2-1; 8 bases match TRBD1. Germline CDR1 and CDR2: KGHSH and LQKENI. With 4 bases clipped from V and 7 bases from J, the junction kept 3 bases outside the gene matches. This CDR3 region has 13 residues. CDR3 nucleotides: TGTGCCAGCTCACTGGACAGGGCGAATGAGCAGTTCTTC. Translation: CASSLDRANEQFF.

This clone was picked up a small number of times. The chain is built from TRBV25-1 and TRBJ2-7, with D maybe TRBD2 (5 bases). This CDR3 has 12 residues. Trimming shortened V by 4 bases and J by 11 bases, and 15 bases separated the two germline ends. In germline, CDR1 is MGHDK, CDR2 SYGVNS. In DNA form, the CDR3 reads TGTGCCAGCAGTGCCTCGGGGTCTTGGGAGTACTTC. Protein: CASSASGSWEYF.

The CDR3 region is CAWSVALAGGPDTQYF. The CDR3 DNA reads as TGTGCCTGGAGTGTCGCCCTAGCGGGAGGGCCGGATACGCAGTATTTT. J is TRBJ2-3 and V is TRBV30; 12 bases map to TRBD2. After removal of 0 bases from V and 6 bases from J, the junction contained 7 bases not matched to a gene. Germline CDR1 and CDR2: GTSNPN and SVGIG (reference sequence). The CDR3 runs 16 residues.

The V gene is TRBV5-1, the J gene TRBJ1-2; D unresolved. This CDR3 has 13 residues. The ends were cut back, 4 bases at V and 8 bases at J, with 15 bases in the middle. Looked up from germline, CDR1 is SGHRS and CDR2 is YFSETQ. The CDR3 DNA is TGCGCCAGCAGCGACCCGGCGGTAGGAGGCTACACCTTC. Its protein is CASSDPAVGGYTF.

This chain uses TRBV5-1 with TRBJ1-6; 7 nucleotides agree with TRBD1. Germline CDR1 is SGHRS and CDR2 is YFSETQ. This CDR3 contains 18 residues. Trimming removed 0 bases from V and 0 bases from J; junction bases left unmatched: 6. The CDR3 spells CASSLAGDSSSYNSPLHF. The CDR3 DNA follows: TGCGCCAGCAGCTTGGCCGGGGACAGCTCCTCCTATAATTCACCCCTCCACTTT.

The chain joins TRBV6-1 to TRBJ1-3; 8 positions agree with TRBD1. Germline trimming cut 6 bases from V and 3 bases from J; bases unmatched to any gene: 7. Germline CDR1 MNHNS, CDR2 SASEGT. CDR3 size: 15 residues. This CDR3 is CASSVRTGIGNTIYF. The CDR3 bases are TGTGCCAGCAGCGTCCGGACAGGGATTGGAAACACCATATATTTT.

The chain employs TRBV6-6 and TRBJ1-2; no firm D call. Per germline, CDR1 MNHNY and CDR2 SVGAGI (reference sequence). V lost 7 bases and J lost 1, with 13 bases in between. The CDR3 loop spans 14 amino acids. CDR3 DNA: TGTGCCAGCAAAGGAAGAGGGTTTAACTATGGCTACACCTTC. This encodes CASKGRGFNYGYTF.

As DNA, the CDR3 is TGTGCCAGCACCAGAGGGGGCCCAGCCTCCTACGAGCAGTACTTC. Translated: CASTRGGPASYEQYF. This sequence joins TRBV6-5 and TRBJ2-7; 7 nucleotides match TRBD1. V was pared by 7 bases and J by 0 bases, with 9 bases of the junction left unmatched. The germline V gene has CDR1 MNHEY and CDR2 SVGAGI. This CDR3 has 15 amino acids.

There are a few counts of this clone. The CDR3 region has the DNA TGTGCCAGCAGCTTGGTCACAGTCGGCGACGAGCAGTACTTC. Translation gives CASSLVTVGDEQYF. The chain employs TRBV5-4 and TRBJ2-7; no clear D gene. Germline lookup yields CDR1 SGHNT and CDR2 YYREEE (reference sequence). Trimming took 0 bases from V and 5 from J, leaving 12 bases between them. The CDR3 has 14 amino acids.

A few counts support this clone. The chain links TRBV10-3 to TRBJ1-6, with D hard to call. CDR3 size: 18 residues. The V gene lost 2 bases and the J gene lost 7 bases, with 21 bases spanning the gap. Germline assignment: CDR1 ENHRY and CDR2 SYGVKD. CDR3 sequence reads: CAISEIEWIMRGNSPLHF. CDR3 DNA: TGTGCCATCAGTGAGATTGAGTGGATAATGCGAGGGAATTCACCCCTCCACTTT.

The chain carries TRBV5-6 and TRBJ2-1; 12 positions match TRBD2. The V gene end was trimmed by 3 bases and the J gene end by 3 bases; junction bases not matched to a gene: 1. The CDR3 is 15 residues long. The germline gives CDR1 SGHDT, CDR2 YYEEEE. In nucleotides, the CDR3 is TGTGCCAGCAGCTGGACTAGCGGGATCTACAATGAGCAGTTCTTC. Amino acids: CASSWTSGIYNEQFF.

The chain recombines TRBV5-6 with TRBJ2-5; 7 bases are a match to TRBD1. The DNA end favors TRBJ2-7, so the J call may be wrong. CDR3 length: 14 residues. Germline assignment: CDR1 SGHDT and CDR2 YYEEEE. The CDR3 here is CASSSPGQNYEQYF. The CDR3 nucleotides read TGTGCCAGCAGCTCGCCGGGACAGAACTACGAGCAGTACTTC.

The chain has TRBV4-2 and TRBJ2-3; D is unclear. V lost 0 bases, J lost 7 bases, and 8 bases lay in between. CDR3 length: 13 residues. Germline CDR1 LGHNA, CDR2 YNFKEQ. The CDR3 spells CASSQEGRYTQYF. CDR3 coding DNA: TGTGCCAGCAGCCAAGAAGGCAGGTATACGCAGTATTTT.

This chain joins TRBV14 and TRBJ2-5; D possibly corresponds to TRBD2 (5 bases). CDR1 and CDR2 from the germline V gene are SGHDN and FVKESK. This CDR3 spans 15 amino acids. With 2 bases removed from V and 2 bases from J, the gap between germline ends came to 12 bases. Here the CDR3 reads CASSQPLGVQETQYF. CDR3 nucleotides: TGTGCCAGCAGCCAACCTCTCGGGGTACAAGAGACCCAGTACTTC.

This chain uses TRBV15 with TRBJ2-3; weak D call: TRBD1 (5 bases). CDR1 and CDR2 from the germline V gene are LNHNV and YYDKDF (reference sequence). The CDR3 runs 15 residues. V was cut by 1 base and J by 2 bases, with 10 bases left in between. This CDR3 reads CATSRVQGLTDTQYF. The CDR3 nucleotides read TGTGCCACCAGCAGAGTCCAGGGTCTCACAGATACGCAGTATTTT.

V usage is TRBV5-6 and J usage is TRBJ1-1; D gene uncertain. CDR3 length: 14 residues. CDR1 is SGHDT and CDR2 is YYEEEE in the germline V gene. V dropped 2 bases and J dropped 7 bases, with 15 bases sitting between them. The CDR3 DNA is TGTGCCAGCAGCTTCGGTTTCGACGGAGTTGAAGCTTTCTTT. It codes for CASSFGFDGVEAFF.

This chain joins TRBV5-1 and TRBJ2-1; 8 bases are shared with TRBD2. CDR1 is SGHRS and CDR2 is YFSETQ in the germline V gene. The CDR3 spans 16 residues. The V gene end was trimmed by 3 bases and the J gene end by 4 bases; junction bases not matched to a gene: 9. CDR3 in amino acids: CASSSSPSGLYNEQFF. The CDR3 DNA is TGCGCCAGCAGCTCATCGCCTAGCGGGCTGTACAATGAGCAGTTCTTC.

As regards this clone: One junction end disagrees with the germline gene, perhaps due to a read error. The chain joins TRBV30 to TRBJ1-1; TRBD1 might be the D (5 bases). CDR3 size: 13 residues. In germline, CDR1 is GTSNPN, CDR2 SVGIG (reference sequence). The CDR3 coding sequence is TGTGCTTGGAGGGGCACGGTCCGGACTGAAGCTTTCTTT. It yields the protein CAWRGTVRTEAFF. The full variable domain, completed using reference TRBV30 and TRBJ1-1, is SQTIHQWPATLVQPVGSPLSLECTVEGTSNPNLYWYRQAAGRGLQLLFYSVGIGQISSEVPQNLSASRPQDRQFILSSKKLLLSDSGFYLCAWRGTVRTEAFFGQGTRLTVV.

This chain connects TRBV2 to TRBJ2-3, with D maybe TRBD2 (5 bases). The germline V gene has CDR1 SNHLY and CDR2 FYNNEI. Deletions cut 4 bases from V and 0 bases from J, with 11 bases between. The CDR3 totals 15 residues. This CDR3 reads CASSARRTSTDTQYF. The CDR3 coding sequence is TGTGCCAGCAGTGCCCGGCGGACTAGCACAGATACGCAGTATTTT.

V and J are TRBV4-1 and TRBJ2-1, with no clear D. This CDR3 comprises 13 residues. V was shortened by 1 base and J by 4 bases, with 5 bases between the two germline ends. CDR1 is MGHRA and CDR2 is YSYEKL in the germline V gene. The CDR3 nucleotides are TGCGCCAGCAGCCAAGTACTGTACAATGAGCAGTTCTTC. This codes for CASSQVLYNEQFF.

The chain recombines TRBV10-2 with TRBJ1-6; 8 positions match TRBD1. The CDR3 length is 14 residues. Germline V gives CDR1 WSHSY, CDR2 SAAADI. V shed 8 bases and J 6 bases; nucleotides not matched to a gene: 6. Written as DNA, the CDR3 is TGCGCCAGCGGCGGACAGGGTCCTAATTCACCCCTCCACTTT. It encodes CASGGQGPNSPLHF.

This clone has a handful of counts. The chain recombines TRBV6-5 with TRBJ1-1, with D perhaps TRBD1 (5 bases). From germline, CDR1 is MNHEY and CDR2 SVGAGI. Trimming shortened V by 6 bases and J by 8 bases, and 13 bases separated the two germline ends. This CDR3 is 12 amino acids long. The CDR3 here is CASRPPQGEAFF. The CDR3, as DNA: TGTGCCAGCAGACCTCCCCAGGGAGAAGCTTTCTTT.

The chain couples TRBV5-1 to TRBJ1-2; maybe TRBD1 (6 bases). The CDR3 is 14 residues long. The V gene's germline CDR1 is SGHRS and CDR2 YFSETQ. Trimming removed 4 bases at V and 1 base at J, with 11 bases between. CDR3 residues: CASSAGQYNYGYTF. As DNA, the CDR3 is TGCGCCAGCAGCGCCGGACAGTATAACTATGGCTACACCTTC.